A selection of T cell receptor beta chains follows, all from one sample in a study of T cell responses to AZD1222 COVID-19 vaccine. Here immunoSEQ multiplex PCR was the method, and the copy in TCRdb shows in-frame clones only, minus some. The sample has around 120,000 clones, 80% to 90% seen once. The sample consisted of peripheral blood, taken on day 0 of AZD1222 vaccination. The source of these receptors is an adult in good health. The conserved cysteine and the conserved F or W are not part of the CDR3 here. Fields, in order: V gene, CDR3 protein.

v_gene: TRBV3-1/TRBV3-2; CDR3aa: ASSPRRQGGYT
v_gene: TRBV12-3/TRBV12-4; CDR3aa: ASSLSLTDTQY
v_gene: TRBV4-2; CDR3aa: ASSHPSQQGQGEQF
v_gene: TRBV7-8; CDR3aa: ASSRSRLREKLF
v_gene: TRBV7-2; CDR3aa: ASSSRGDQPQH
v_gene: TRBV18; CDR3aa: ASSMGQGYGYT
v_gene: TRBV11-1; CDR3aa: ASSLGDREPQH
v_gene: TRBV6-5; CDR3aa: ASPGPPYEQY
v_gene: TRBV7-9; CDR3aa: ASSPMRDRVENEQF
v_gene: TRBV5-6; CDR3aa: ASSGDSREQY
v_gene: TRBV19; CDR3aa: ASSIDNSRGADTQY
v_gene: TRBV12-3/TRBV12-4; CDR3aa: ASSPTPGGGYT
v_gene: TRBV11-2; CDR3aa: ASSTTLQDVTF
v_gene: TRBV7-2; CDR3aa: ASTPGTTNEKLF
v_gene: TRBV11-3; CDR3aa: ASSSQGFGGYT
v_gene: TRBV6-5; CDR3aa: ASSDSNTEAF
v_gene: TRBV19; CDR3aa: ASSIVARQGWDGYT
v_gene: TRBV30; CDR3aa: AWSGRRAGAGYT
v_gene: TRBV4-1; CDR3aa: ASSQVGSYEQY
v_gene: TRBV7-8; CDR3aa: ASSPTGLTNEKLF
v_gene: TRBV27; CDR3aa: ASSLPGTGTNTDTQY
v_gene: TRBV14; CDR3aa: ASSQGVRGGRGGEKLF